A selection of T cell receptor beta chains follows, all from one sample in a study of blood T cell repertoires in COVID-19. Clones were sequenced by immunoSEQ multiplex PCR, and TCRdb holds only the in-frame ones, with some missing. This repertoire shows about 140,000 clones, less than 85% found once; its top ten account for 8.8%. The sample consisted of peripheral blood. The receptors here all came from a woman older than 75 in a cohort sampled during active or convalescent COVID-19. The CDR3 runs from the conserved cysteine through the conserved F or W. The order of the fields is D gene, clone size, V gene, CDR3 length, J gene, CDR3 DNA, CDR3 protein. The D gene is left open where the match is weak. A row's size may be missing; if present it is once, few, many or a size class.

.,.,TRBV12-5,14,TRBJ2-1,TGTGCTAGTGGCAGCGACAGGAAGGGTAAGGAGCAGTTCTTC,CASGSDRKGKEQFF
.,few,TRBV15,16,TRBJ1-2,TGTGCCACCAGCAGAGCCTTGGGGGGGTATCCCTATGGCTACACCTTC,CATSRALGGYPYGYTF
.,.,TRBV28,13,TRBJ1-3,TGTGCCAGCAGTACCCCACACGGAAACACCATATATTTT,CASSTPHGNTIYF
.,.,TRBV18,13,TRBJ1-1,TGTGCCAGCTTAGGAGGGTTCAACACTGAAGCTTTCTTT,CASLGGFNTEAFF
.,once,TRBV7-3,13,TRBJ1-2,TGTGCCAGCAGCTTAGGCGGAGGGGATGGTTACACCTTC,CASSLGGGDGYTF
TRBD1,.,TRBV6-5,15,TRBJ2-2,TGTGCCAGCCTACCGGAGACAGGGGAACACGGGGAGCTGTTTTTT,CASLPETGEHGELFF
TRBD1,.,TRBV13,14,TRBJ2-5,TGTGCCAGCAGGCGAACCGGGACAGGGGAGACCCAGTACTTC,CASRRTGTGETQYF
.,.,TRBV14,14,TRBJ1-6,TGTGCCAGCAGCCAAGATCTCTCGGGTTCACCCCTCCACTTT,CASSQDLSGSPLHF
TRBD2,.,TRBV2,13,TRBJ2-1,TGTGCCACCCAGATTATGCGGGGGAATGAGCAGTTCTTC,CATQIMRGNEQFF
TRBD1,.,TRBV27,14,TRBJ1-2,TGTGCCAGCAGTTCCTATGGGACAGGGTATGGCTACACCTTC,CASSSYGTGYGYTF
.,.,TRBV18,16,TRBJ1-3,TGTGCCAGCTCACCATCCACAGGCCCCTCTGGAAACACCATATATTTT,CASSPSTGPSGNTIYF
.,.,TRBV28,18,TRBJ1-4,TGTGCCAGCAGTCTGGGCCGTGGGGGGGCTCAGGCTAATGAAAAACTGTTTTTT,CASSLGRGGAQANEKLFF
.,.,TRBV7-6,14,TRBJ1-3,TGTGCCAGCAGCTTAGGAGATACTGGAAACACCATATATTTT,CASSLGDTGNTIYF
TRBD1,.,TRBV5-1,15,TRBJ2-2,TGCGCCAGCAGCGTTGGGACAGGGTTTACCGGGGAGCTGTTTTTT,CASSVGTGFTGELFF
TRBD1,.,TRBV6-1,16,TRBJ2-4,TGTGCCAGCAGTGCCAGAGGGGGCCTAGCCAAAAACATTCAGTACTTC,CASSARGGLAKNIQYF